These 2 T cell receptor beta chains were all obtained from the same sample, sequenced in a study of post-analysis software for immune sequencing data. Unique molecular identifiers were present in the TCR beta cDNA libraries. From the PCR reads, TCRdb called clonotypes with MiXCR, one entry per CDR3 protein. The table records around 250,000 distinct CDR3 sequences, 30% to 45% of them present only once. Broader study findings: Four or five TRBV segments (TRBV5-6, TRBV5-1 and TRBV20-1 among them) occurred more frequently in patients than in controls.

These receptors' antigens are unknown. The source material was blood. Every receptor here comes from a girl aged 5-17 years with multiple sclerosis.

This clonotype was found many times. The DNA of the CDR3 is TGTGCCAGCAGTTTAGGCCCGGGCAGCTCACTCACTAGCACAGATACGCAGTATTTT. Protein sequence: CASSLGPGSSLTSTDTQYF. The chain carries TRBV28 and TRBJ2-3; D is ambiguous. This CDR3 region has 19 residues. In germline, CDR1 is MDHEN, CDR2 SYDVKM. The V end was cut by 2 bases, the J end by 0 bases, with 21 bases between.

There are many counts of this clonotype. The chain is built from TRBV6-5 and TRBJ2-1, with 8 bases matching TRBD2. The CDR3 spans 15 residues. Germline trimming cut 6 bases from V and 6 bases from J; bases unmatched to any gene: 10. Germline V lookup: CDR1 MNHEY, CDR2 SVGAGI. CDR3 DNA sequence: TGTGCCAGCAGCCTCGGGGGGGGACGAGTCAATGAGCAGTTCTTC. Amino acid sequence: CASSLGGGRVNEQFF.